This TCR beta chain appears in the sequencing data of a study of OX40 agonist ivuxolimab in advanced cancers. Findings and limits, study-wide: Both blood CD4+ and CD8+ T cells showed clonal growth by week 6 at 0.1 to 3.0 mg/kg. Researchers did not determine the expanded peripheral T cells' antigen specificity.

The table came from immunoSEQ multiplex PCR; TCRdb's copy has only in-frame clones and leaves some out. The repertoire holds roughly 72,000 clones, with more than 65% as singletons. Concerning this clone: As yet, its antigen is unknown.

Per the germline V gene, CDR1 is ENHRY and CDR2 is SYGVKD. V shed 8 bases and J shed 6 bases, with 13 bases lying between them. The CDR3 contains 12 residues. The TCR sequence derives from an adult with an advanced solid tumor such as melanoma, head and neck, liver or kidney cancer. V and J are TRBV10-3 and TRBJ1-1; D is perhaps TRBD1 (5 bases). The sample here was CD4+ or CD8+ T cells sorted from blood, taken in a trial of the OX40 agonist ivuxolimab. Here the CDR3 reads CAISGGSAEAFF. Written as DNA, the CDR3 is TGTGCCATCTCCGGGGGTAGTGCTGAAGCTTTCTTT.